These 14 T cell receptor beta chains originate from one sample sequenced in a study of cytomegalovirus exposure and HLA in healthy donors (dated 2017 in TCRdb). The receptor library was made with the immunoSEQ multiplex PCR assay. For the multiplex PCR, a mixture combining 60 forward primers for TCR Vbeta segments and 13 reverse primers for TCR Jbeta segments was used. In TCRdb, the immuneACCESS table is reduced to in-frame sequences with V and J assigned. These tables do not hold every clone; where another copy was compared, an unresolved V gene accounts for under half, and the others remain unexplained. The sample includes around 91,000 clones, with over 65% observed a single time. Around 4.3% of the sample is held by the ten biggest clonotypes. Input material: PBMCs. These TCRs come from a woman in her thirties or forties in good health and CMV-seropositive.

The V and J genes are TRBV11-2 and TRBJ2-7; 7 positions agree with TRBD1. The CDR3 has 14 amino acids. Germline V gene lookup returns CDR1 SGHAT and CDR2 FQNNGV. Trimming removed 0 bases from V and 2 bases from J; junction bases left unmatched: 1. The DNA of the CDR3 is TGTGCCAGCAGCTTAGACAGGGGGACCTACGAGCAGTACTTC. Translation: CASSLDRGTYEQYF.

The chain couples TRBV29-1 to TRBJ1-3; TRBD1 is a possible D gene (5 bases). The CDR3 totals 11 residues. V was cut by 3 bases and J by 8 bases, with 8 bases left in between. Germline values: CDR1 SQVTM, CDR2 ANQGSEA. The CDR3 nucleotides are TGCAGCGTTGAGCGGGGGGACACCATATATTTT. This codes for CSVERGDTIYF.

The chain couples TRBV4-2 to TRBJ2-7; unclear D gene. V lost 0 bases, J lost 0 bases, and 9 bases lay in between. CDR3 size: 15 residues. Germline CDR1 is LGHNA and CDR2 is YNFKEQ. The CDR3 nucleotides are TGTGCCAGCAGCCAAGACCTCGGTCCCTCCTACGAGCAGTACTTC. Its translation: CASSQDLGPSYEQYF.

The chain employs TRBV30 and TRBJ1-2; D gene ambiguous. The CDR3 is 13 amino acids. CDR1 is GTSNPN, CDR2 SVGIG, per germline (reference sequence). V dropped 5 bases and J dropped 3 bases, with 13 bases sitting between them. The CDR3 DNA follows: TGTGCCTGGGGATCGGGGTTGGACTATGGCTACACCTTC. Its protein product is CAWGSGLDYGYTF.

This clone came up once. CDR3 sequence reads: CASSLSLNTEAFF. In DNA, the CDR3 is TGTGCCAGCAGTTTATCCTTGAACACTGAAGCTTTCTTT. The chain links TRBV28 to TRBJ1-1; D call uncertain. The ends were cut back, 1 base at V and 0 bases at J, with 3 bases in the middle. The CDR3 runs 13 residues. Germline lookup yields CDR1 MDHEN and CDR2 SYDVKM.

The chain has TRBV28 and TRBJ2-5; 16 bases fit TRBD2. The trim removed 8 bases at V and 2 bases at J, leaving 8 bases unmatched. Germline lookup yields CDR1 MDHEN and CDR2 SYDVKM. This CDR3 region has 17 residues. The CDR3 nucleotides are TGTGCCAGCCAAAAGCGGGGACTAGCGGGAGGGCAAGAGACCCAGTACTTC. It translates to CASQKRGLAGGQETQYF.

CDR3 DNA: TGTGCCAGCAGCTTCGGCGGGAACCCCTACAATGAGCAGTTCTTC. This sequence encodes CASSFGGNPYNEQFF. The chain couples TRBV11-3 to TRBJ2-1, with a tentative D call TRBD2 (6 bases). This CDR3 has 15 amino acids. Trimming removed 3 bases from V and 2 bases from J, with 11 bases in between. CDR1 is SGHNT, CDR2 YENEEA, per germline.

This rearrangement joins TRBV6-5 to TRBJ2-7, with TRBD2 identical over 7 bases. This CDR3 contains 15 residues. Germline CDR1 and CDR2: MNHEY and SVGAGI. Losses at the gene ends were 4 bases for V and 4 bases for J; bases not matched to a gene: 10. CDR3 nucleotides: TGTGCCAGCAGTTCGCCCGAGCGGGATTTGTACGAGCAGTACTTC. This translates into CASSSPERDLYEQYF.

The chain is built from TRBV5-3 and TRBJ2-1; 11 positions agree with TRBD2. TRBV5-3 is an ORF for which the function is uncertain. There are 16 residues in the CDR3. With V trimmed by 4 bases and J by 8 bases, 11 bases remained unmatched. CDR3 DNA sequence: TGTGCCAGAAGCCACCCTAGCGGGAGGAGCCCCCATGAGCAGTTCTTC. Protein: CARSHPSGRSPHEQFF.

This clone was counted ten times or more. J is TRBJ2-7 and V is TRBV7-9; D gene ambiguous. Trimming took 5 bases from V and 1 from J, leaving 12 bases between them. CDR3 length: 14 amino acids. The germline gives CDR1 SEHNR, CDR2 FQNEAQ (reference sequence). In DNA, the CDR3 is TGTGCCAGCAGCCAAGACTTAACTTCCTACGAGCAGTACTTC. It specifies CASSQDLTSYEQYF.

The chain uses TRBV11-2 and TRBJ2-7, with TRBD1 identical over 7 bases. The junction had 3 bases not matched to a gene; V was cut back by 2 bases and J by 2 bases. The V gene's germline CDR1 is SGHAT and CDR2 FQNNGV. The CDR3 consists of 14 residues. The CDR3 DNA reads TGTGCCAGCAGCTTACCGGGACAGACCTACGAGCAGTACTTC. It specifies CASSLPGQTYEQYF. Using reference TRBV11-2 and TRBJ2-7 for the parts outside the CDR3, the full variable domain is EAGVAQSPRYKIIEKRQSVAFWCNPISGHATLYWYQQILGQGPKLLIQFQNNGVVDDSQLPKDRFSAERLKGVDSTLKIQPAKLEDSAVYLCASSLPGQTYEQYFGPGTRLTVT.

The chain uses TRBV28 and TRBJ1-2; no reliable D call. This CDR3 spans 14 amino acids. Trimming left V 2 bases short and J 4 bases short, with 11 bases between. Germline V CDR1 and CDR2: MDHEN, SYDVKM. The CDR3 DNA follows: TGTGCCAGCAGTTTAAGCACGGGTAGCTATGGCTACACCTTC. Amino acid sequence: CASSLSTGSYGYTF.

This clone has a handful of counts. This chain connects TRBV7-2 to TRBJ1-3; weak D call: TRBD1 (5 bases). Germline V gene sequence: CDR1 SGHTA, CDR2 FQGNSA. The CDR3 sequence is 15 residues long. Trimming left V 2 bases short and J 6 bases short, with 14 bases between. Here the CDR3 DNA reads TGTGCCAGCAGCTTAAAACAGGCGTCATCAAACACCATATATTTT. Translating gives CASSLKQASSNTIYF.

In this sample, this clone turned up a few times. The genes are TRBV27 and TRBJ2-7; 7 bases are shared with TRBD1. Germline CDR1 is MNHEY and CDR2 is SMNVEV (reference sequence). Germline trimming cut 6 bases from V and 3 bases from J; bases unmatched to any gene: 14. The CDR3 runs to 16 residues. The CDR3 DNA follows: TGTGCCAGCAGCCCTTATTCCCCGACAGGGATCTACGAGCAGTACTTC. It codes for CASSPYSPTGIYEQYF.